The rows below give T cell receptor beta chains drawn from one sample of a study of shared clonotypes between healthy human individuals. Method: immunoSEQ multiplex PCR; TCRdb's copy keeps in-frame clones and lacks some. The repertoire consists of roughly 2.5 million clones, with 85% to 95% occurring once and the leading ten covering under 0.15%. Input material: naive CD4+ T cells sorted from blood. The receptors derive from a man in his late teens or twenties in good health. Both conserved end residues are trimmed from each CDR3. The size field is filled for only some rows; it gives once, few, many or a size class.

>TRBJ2-1|-|TRBV5-1
ASSLRGTGRVGDEQF
>TRBJ2-1|once|TRBV10-3
AISESPGAGGPYNEQF
>TRBJ1-4|-|TRBV30
AWSPGGKLF
>TRBJ2-3|-|TRBV7-2
ASSTAWFLTDTQY
>TRBJ1-5|once|TRBV5-6
ASSLLGAQPQH
>TRBJ1-1|-|TRBV5-1
ASSLGWDSSTEAF
>TRBJ2-7|-|TRBV5-1
ASSLDGGAPYEQY
>TRBJ2-1|once|TRBV19
ASSPRDTKYNEQF
>TRBJ2-5|-|TRBV10-3
AISSSEETQY
>TRBJ1-2|-|TRBV6-5
ASSYSDTGGYGYT
>TRBJ1-3|-|TRBV2
ASRETGSGNTIY
>-|-|TRBV6-6
ASSSLPYYEQY
>TRBJ2-7|-|TRBV27
ASSFGDRGLGEQY
>TRBJ2-3|once|TRBV9
ASSPILSTDTQY
>TRBJ2-5|-|TRBV11-2
ASSLGAIQETQY
>TRBJ2-7|once|TRBV9
ASSVGTSGRYEQY
>TRBJ2-7|-|TRBV7-3
ASSLTGTASYEQY
>TRBJ2-5|-|TRBV30
AWSGRVGKETQY
>TRBJ2-7|-|TRBV5-1
ASSLATGTGVYEQY
>TRBJ1-6|-|TRBV6-4
ASSIGTVNSPLH
>TRBJ1-1|-|TRBV6-5
ASSPSMNTEAF
>TRBJ1-6|-|TRBV7-2
ASSLIGSPLH
>TRBJ2-7|-|TRBV27
ASARGQISSYEQY
>TRBJ1-4|-|TRBV10-2
ASSDGRSNEKLF
>TRBJ2-7|-|TRBV7-9
ASSFLAGTSYEQY
>TRBJ2-5|-|TRBV7-2
ASSPGGGTQY